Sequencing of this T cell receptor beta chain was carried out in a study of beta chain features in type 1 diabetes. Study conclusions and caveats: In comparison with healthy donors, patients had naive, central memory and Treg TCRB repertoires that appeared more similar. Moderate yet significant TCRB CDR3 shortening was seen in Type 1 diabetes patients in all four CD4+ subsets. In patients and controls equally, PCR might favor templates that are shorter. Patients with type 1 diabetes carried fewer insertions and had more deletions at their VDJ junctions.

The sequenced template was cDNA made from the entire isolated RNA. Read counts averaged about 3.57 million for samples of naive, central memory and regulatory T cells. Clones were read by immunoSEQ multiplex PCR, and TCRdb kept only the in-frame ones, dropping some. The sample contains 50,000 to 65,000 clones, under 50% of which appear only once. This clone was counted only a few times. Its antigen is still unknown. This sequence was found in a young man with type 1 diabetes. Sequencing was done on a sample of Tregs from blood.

CDR3 amino acids: CASSLGQLDTGELFF. CDR3 nucleotide sequence: TGCGCCAGCAGCTTGGGACAGCTCGACACCGGGGAGCTGTTTTTT. The chain is built from TRBV5-1 and TRBJ2-2; perhaps TRBD1 as D (5 bases). Trimming stripped 0 bases from V and 3 bases from J, with 9 bases between. This CDR3 contains 15 residues. Germline lookup yields CDR1 SGHRS and CDR2 YFSETQ.